Listed here is a single T cell receptor beta chain. The antigen remains unidentified. The data derive from a study of T cells expressing NK-cell markers. Looking at the study overall: HCMV seropositivity marked most of the eight sequenced donors; one was seronegative. Study-level points and caveats: As a fraction of CD8+ T cells, dominant NKG2C+ clonotypes reached roughly 1.0-7.0% in six donors. Once again these clonotypes came out on top in the CD3+CD56-NKG2C+ fraction of a few donors.

In generating TCR beta cDNA, 5'RACE template switching with UMIs was used. For each CDR3 protein, TCRdb gives one entry from its re-call of the 5' RACE reads, without DNA. Recorded for this sample: about 460,000 distinct CDR3 sequences. In germline, CDR1 is SGHRS, CDR2 YFSETQ. This CDR3 region has 15 residues. Specimen: blood T cells: a sorted CD56 or NKG2C T cell subset, CD4+ or CD8+ T cells, or bulk PBMC T cells (not recorded which). The receptor was derived from a woman between 50 and 59 years old in good health. The J gene is TRBJ1-6, the V gene TRBV5-1; no DNA is available, so the TRBD1 call from TCRdb remains unchecked. CDR3 residues: CASSLSGQGISPLHF.